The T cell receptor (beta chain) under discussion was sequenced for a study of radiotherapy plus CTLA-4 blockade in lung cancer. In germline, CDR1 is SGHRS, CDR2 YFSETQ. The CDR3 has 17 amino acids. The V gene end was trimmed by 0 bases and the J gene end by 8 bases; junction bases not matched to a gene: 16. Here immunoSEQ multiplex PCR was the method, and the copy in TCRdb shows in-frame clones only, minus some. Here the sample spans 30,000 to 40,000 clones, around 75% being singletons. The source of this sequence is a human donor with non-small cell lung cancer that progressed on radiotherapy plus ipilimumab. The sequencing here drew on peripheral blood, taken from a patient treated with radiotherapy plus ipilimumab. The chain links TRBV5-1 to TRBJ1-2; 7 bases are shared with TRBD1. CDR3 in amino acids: CASSLAYNRGPEEGYTF. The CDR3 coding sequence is TGCGCCAGCAGCTTGGCGTACAACAGGGGCCCGGAGGAGGGCTACACCTTC. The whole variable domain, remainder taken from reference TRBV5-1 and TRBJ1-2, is KAGVTQTPRYLIKTRGQQVTLSCSPISGHRSVSWYQQTPGQGLQFLFEYFSETQRNKGNFPGRFSGRQFSNSRSEMNVSTLELGDSALYLCASSLAYNRGPEEGYTFGSGTRLTVV.